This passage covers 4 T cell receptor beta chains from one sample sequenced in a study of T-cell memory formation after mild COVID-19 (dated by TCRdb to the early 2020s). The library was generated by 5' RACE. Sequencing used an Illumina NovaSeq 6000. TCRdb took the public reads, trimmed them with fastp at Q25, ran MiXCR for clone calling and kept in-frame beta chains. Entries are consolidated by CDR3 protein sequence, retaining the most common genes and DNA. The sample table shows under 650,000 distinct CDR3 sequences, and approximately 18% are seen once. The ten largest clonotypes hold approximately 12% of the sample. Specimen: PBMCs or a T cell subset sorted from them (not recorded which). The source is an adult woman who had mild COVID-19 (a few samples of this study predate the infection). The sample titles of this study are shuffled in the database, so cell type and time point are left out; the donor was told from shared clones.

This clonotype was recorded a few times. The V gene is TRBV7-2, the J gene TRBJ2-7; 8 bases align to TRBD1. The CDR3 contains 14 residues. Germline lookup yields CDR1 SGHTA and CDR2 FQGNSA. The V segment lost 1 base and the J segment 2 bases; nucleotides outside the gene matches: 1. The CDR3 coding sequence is TGTGCCAGCAGCTTAGAGACAGGGGCCTACGAGCAGTACTTC. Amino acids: CASSLETGAYEQYF.

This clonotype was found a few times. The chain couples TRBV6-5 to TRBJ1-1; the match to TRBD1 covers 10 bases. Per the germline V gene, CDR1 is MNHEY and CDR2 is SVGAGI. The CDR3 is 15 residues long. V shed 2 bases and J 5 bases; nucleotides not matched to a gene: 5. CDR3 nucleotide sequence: TGTGCCAGCAGTTACCCGGGACAGGGGTTAACTGAAGCTTTCTTT. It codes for CASSYPGQGLTEAFF.

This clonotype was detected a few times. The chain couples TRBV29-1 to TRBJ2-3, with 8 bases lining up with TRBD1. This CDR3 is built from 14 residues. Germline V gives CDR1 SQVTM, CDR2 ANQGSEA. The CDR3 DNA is TGCAGTGTCGCAGGGACAGGCCTCACAGATACGCAGTATTTT. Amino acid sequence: CSVAGTGLTDTQYF.

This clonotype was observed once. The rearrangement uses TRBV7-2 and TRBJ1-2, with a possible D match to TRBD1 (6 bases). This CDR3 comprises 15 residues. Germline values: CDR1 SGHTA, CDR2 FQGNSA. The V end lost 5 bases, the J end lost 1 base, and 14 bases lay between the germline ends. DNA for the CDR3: TGTGCCAGCAGCCCAAGGACAGAGCTTAACTATGGCTACACCTTC. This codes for CASSPRTELNYGYTF. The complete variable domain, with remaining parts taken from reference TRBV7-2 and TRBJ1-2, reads GAGVSQSPSNKVTEKGKDVELRCDPISGHTALYWYRQSLGQGLEFLIYFQGNSAPDKSGLPSDRFSAERTGGSVSTLTIQRTQQEDSAVYLCASSPRTELNYGYTFGSGTRLTVV.